This T cell receptor beta chain appears in the sequencing data of a study of prognosis after radiotherapy for stage I lung cancer. Two-round multiplex PCR, the amplification method, yielded TCR beta CDR3 from genomic DNA. Used in first-round PCR were primers specific to each TRBV and TRBJ gene. TCRdb itself ran the multiplex PCR reads through MiXCR, one entry per CDR3 protein. The sample includes 45,000 to 70,000 distinct CDR3 sequences, about 26% of them seen just once. Many counts were recorded for this clonotype. Patients were uniformly node-negative by CT and PET/CT and had received no prior chemotherapy or radiotherapy, with no other malignancies. CDR3 length equals 14 residues. Germline V CDR1 and CDR2: KGHSY, FQNENV. V lost 0 bases and J lost 3; bases outside the gene matches: 1.

The receptor comes from a donor of 50 years or more with non-small cell lung cancer. V gene TRBV16 combines with J gene TRBJ1-1, with 7 bases aligning to TRBD1. Sequencing used PBMCs, obtained before or after stereotactic body radiation therapy (not recorded which). CDR3 coding DNA: TGTGCCAGCAGCCAATCCCAGGGGGACACTGAAGCTTTCTTT. Amino acid sequence: CASSQSQGDTEAFF.